A selection of T cell receptor beta chains follows, all from one sample in a study of blood T cell repertoires in COVID-19. The repertoire was sequenced with immunoSEQ multiplex PCR; TCRdb's copy has only in-frame clones and lacks some. The profile shows under 450,000 clones, roughly 90% of them singletons. The sample was PBMCs or T cells enriched from blood (not recorded which). The receptors come from a woman in her thirties who had recovered from COVID-19. The CDR3 runs from the conserved cysteine through the conserved F or W. A D gene is named only where the DNA matches it firmly. Only part of the rows carry a size: once, few, many, or a class if the clone is expanded.

J gene: TRBJ2-7; clone size: NA; V gene: TRBV28; D gene: TRBD1; CDR3 protein: CASRPGQAYEQYF; CDR3 DNA: TGTGCCAGCAGACCGGGACAGGCCTACGAGCAGTACTTC
J gene: TRBJ1-6; clone size: NA; V gene: TRBV27; D gene: NA; CDR3 protein: CASSLYPPRNYLNSPLHF; CDR3 DNA: TGTGCCAGCAGTTTATATCCCCCTCGGAACTATTTAAATTCACCCCTCCACTTT
J gene: TRBJ1-2; clone size: NA; V gene: TRBV7-9; D gene: TRBD1; CDR3 protein: CASSGRTGGPYGYTF; CDR3 DNA: TGTGCCAGCAGCGGTAGGACAGGGGGACCTTATGGCTACACCTTC
J gene: TRBJ1-3; clone size: NA; V gene: TRBV6-1; D gene: TRBD1; CDR3 protein: CASSEEGASGNTIYF; CDR3 DNA: TGTGCCAGCAGTGAAGAGGGGGCCTCTGGAAACACCATATATTTT
J gene: TRBJ1-5; clone size: NA; V gene: TRBV27; D gene: TRBD1; CDR3 protein: CASSKSPPTTGGNQPQHF; CDR3 DNA: TGTGCCAGCAGCAAAAGCCCCCCCACGACAGGGGGCAATCAGCCCCAGCATTTT
J gene: TRBJ2-2; clone size: NA; V gene: TRBV15; D gene: TRBD1; CDR3 protein: CATSRGQGSTGELFF; CDR3 DNA: TGTGCCACCAGCAGAGGACAGGGTTCCACCGGGGAGCTGTTTTTT
J gene: TRBJ1-5; clone size: NA; V gene: TRBV5-1; D gene: NA; CDR3 protein: CASSLDGGQPQHF; CDR3 DNA: TGCGCCAGCAGCTTGGATGGGGGGCAGCCCCAGCATTTT
J gene: TRBJ2-1; clone size: NA; V gene: TRBV21-1; D gene: NA; CDR3 protein: CASSKGAPSSYNEQFF; CDR3 DNA: TGTGCCAGCAGCAAAGGAGCGCCGAGCTCCTACAATGAGCAGTTCTTC
J gene: TRBJ2-6; clone size: NA; V gene: TRBV3-1/TRBV3-2; D gene: NA; CDR3 protein: CASTSGSGANVLTF; CDR3 DNA: TGTGCCAGCACATCGGGTTCTGGGGCCAACGTCCTGACTTTC
J gene: TRBJ1-1; clone size: many; V gene: TRBV6-5; D gene: NA; CDR3 protein: CASSSSQANTEAFF; CDR3 DNA: TGTGCCAGCAGTTCATCTCAGGCGAACACTGAAGCTTTCTTT
J gene: TRBJ1-4; clone size: NA; V gene: TRBV28; D gene: NA; CDR3 protein: CASSFGHPLFF; CDR3 DNA: TGTGCCAGCAGTTTTGGGCACCCGCTGTTTTTT
J gene: TRBJ2-3; clone size: once; V gene: TRBV5-1; D gene: NA; CDR3 protein: CASSLELSGGTDTQYF; CDR3 DNA: TGCGCCAGCAGCTTGGAGTTGTCAGGGGGCACAGATACGCAGTATTTT
J gene: TRBJ2-7; clone size: NA; V gene: TRBV28; D gene: TRBD1; CDR3 protein: CASRPGTGYDEQYF; CDR3 DNA: TGTGCCAGCAGGCCCGGGACAGGGTACGACGAGCAGTACTTC
J gene: TRBJ2-3; clone size: NA; V gene: TRBV5-1; D gene: TRBD2; CDR3 protein: CASSTSGGASTDTQYF; CDR3 DNA: TGCGCCAGCAGCACCAGCGGGGGAGCTTCCACAGATACGCAGTATTTT
J gene: TRBJ2-7; clone size: NA; V gene: TRBV4-2; D gene: TRBD1; CDR3 protein: CASSQVGTAFPYEQYF; CDR3 DNA: TGTGCCAGCAGCCAAGTCGGGACAGCCTTTCCTTACGAGCAGTACTTC
J gene: TRBJ2-7; clone size: NA; V gene: TRBV27; D gene: NA; CDR3 protein: CASSLRGGSYEQYF; CDR3 DNA: TGTGCCAGCAGTTTAAGAGGCGGCTCCTACGAGCAGTACTTC
J gene: TRBJ1-5; clone size: once; V gene: TRBV19; D gene: TRBD1; CDR3 protein: CASSTDRGRNQPQHF; CDR3 DNA: TGTGCCAGTAGTACGGACAGGGGGCGCAACCAGCCCCAGCATTTT
J gene: TRBJ2-2; clone size: NA; V gene: TRBV5-4; D gene: NA; CDR3 protein: CASSLGVNTGELFF; CDR3 DNA: TGTGCCAGCAGCTTGGGAGTGAACACCGGGGAGCTGTTTTTT
J gene: TRBJ1-1; clone size: few; V gene: TRBV19; D gene: NA; CDR3 protein: CASSIGFDTEAFF; CDR3 DNA: TGTGCCAGTAGTATCGGGTTCGACACTGAAGCTTTCTTT
J gene: TRBJ2-5; clone size: NA; V gene: TRBV5-4; D gene: NA; CDR3 protein: CASSLGGEETQYF; CDR3 DNA: TGTGCCAGCAGCTTGGGGGGAGAGGAGACCCAGTACTTC
J gene: TRBJ2-7; clone size: NA; V gene: TRBV27; D gene: NA; CDR3 protein: CASSLTAPGLYEQYF; CDR3 DNA: TGTGCCAGCAGTTTAACCGCCCCAGGTCTCTACGAGCAGTACTTC
J gene: TRBJ2-3; clone size: once; V gene: TRBV7-9; D gene: TRBD1; CDR3 protein: CASSYGTGFATDTQYF; CDR3 DNA: TGTGCCAGCAGCTACGGGACAGGGTTTGCGACAGATACGCAGTATTTT
J gene: TRBJ2-7; clone size: NA; V gene: TRBV9; D gene: TRBD2; CDR3 protein: CASSPLSGGPYEQYF; CDR3 DNA: TGTGCCAGCAGCCCCTTGAGCGGGGGGCCTTACGAGCAGTACTTC
J gene: TRBJ2-2; clone size: once; V gene: TRBV7-9; D gene: NA; CDR3 protein: CASSLGRAALSGELFF; CDR3 DNA: TGTGCCAGCAGCTTGGGCAGGGCGGCGTTGTCCGGGGAGCTGTTTTTT
J gene: TRBJ1-6; clone size: NA; V gene: TRBV30; D gene: NA; CDR3 protein: CAWSLEGTPLHF; CDR3 DNA: TGTGCCTGGAGTTTAGAGGGTACACCCCTCCACTTT
J gene: TRBJ2-7; clone size: NA; V gene: TRBV19; D gene: TRBD2; CDR3 protein: CASSRLAGVGSYEQYF; CDR3 DNA: TGTGCCAGTAGTAGACTAGCGGGAGTAGGGTCCTACGAGCAGTACTTC
J gene: TRBJ1-3; clone size: NA; V gene: TRBV7-8; D gene: NA; CDR3 protein: CASSDRGRGILSGNTIYF; CDR3 DNA: TGTGCCAGCAGCGACCGGGGAAGGGGGATTCTCTCTGGAAACACCATATATTTT
J gene: TRBJ2-7; clone size: once; V gene: TRBV11-3; D gene: NA; CDR3 protein: CASSFSPSYEQYF; CDR3 DNA: TGTGCCAGCAGCTTTTCGCCGAGCTACGAGCAGTACTTC
J gene: TRBJ2-7; clone size: once; V gene: TRBV2; D gene: NA; CDR3 protein: CASRVGGTYEQYF; CDR3 DNA: TGTGCCAGCAGGGTGGGGGGAACCTACGAGCAGTACTTC
J gene: TRBJ2-1; clone size: NA; V gene: TRBV7-9; D gene: TRBD2; CDR3 protein: CASSLWTSGISNEQFF; CDR3 DNA: TGTGCCAGCAGCTTATGGACTAGCGGGATTAGTAATGAGCAGTTCTTC
J gene: TRBJ1-4; clone size: NA; V gene: TRBV3-1/TRBV3-2; D gene: NA; CDR3 protein: CASSQYLPAGGEKLFF; CDR3 DNA: TGTGCCAGCAGCCAATATTTACCGGCAGGTGGTGAAAAACTGTTTTTT
J gene: TRBJ2-5; clone size: NA; V gene: TRBV27; D gene: NA; CDR3 protein: CASSPSIAETQYF; CDR3 DNA: TGTGCCAGCAGTCCGAGTATTGCAGAGACCCAGTACTTC
J gene: TRBJ2-7; clone size: NA; V gene: TRBV7-6; D gene: TRBD1; CDR3 protein: CASSPTGQGYEQYF; CDR3 DNA: TGTGCCAGCAGCCCCACGGGACAGGGATACGAGCAGTACTTC